The 8 T cell receptor beta chains below come from one sample, sequenced in a study of cytomegalovirus exposure and HLA in healthy donors. Primers included in the PCR were 60 Vbeta and 13 Jbeta primers. The data were produced by immunoSEQ multiplex PCR, yet TCRdb's version contains in-frame clones alone and is incomplete. The table shows around 180,000 clones, with about 80% occurring only once. Sequencing used PBMCs. The receptors come from a middle-aged woman in good health and CMV-seronegative.

This clone was detected only once. The chain uses TRBV9 and TRBJ1-1; no firm D call. This CDR3 spans 14 amino acids. Germline CDR1 and CDR2: SGDLS and YYNGEE. The V end was cut by 0 bases, the J end by 2 bases, with 8 bases between. CDR3 sequence reads: CASSVDSFNTEAFF. The CDR3 DNA sequence: TGTGCCAGCAGCGTAGACAGTTTTAACACTGAAGCTTTCTTT.

The chain is built from TRBV5-4 and TRBJ1-4; 9 bases align to TRBD1. This CDR3 has 16 amino acids. The V gene end was trimmed by 5 bases and the J gene end by 2 bases; junction bases not matched to a gene: 7. Looked up from germline, CDR1 is SGHNT and CDR2 is YYREEE (reference sequence). CDR3 sequence reads: CASSSQGAGTNEKLFF. DNA of the CDR3: TGTGCCAGCAGTTCACAGGGGGCTGGCACTAATGAAAAACTGTTTTTT.

Details on this clone: The sample contains more than one DNA sequence encoding this CDR3. The gene calls are TRBV18 and TRBJ2-2; D is unresolved. Germline V gives CDR1 KGHSH, CDR2 LQKENI. Trimming took 3 bases from V and 0 from J, leaving 5 bases between them. This CDR3 contains 14 residues. In nucleotides, the CDR3 is TGTGCCAGCTCACCTTCTGCGAACACCGGGGAGCTGTTTTTT. It is translated as CASSPSANTGELFF.

The CDR3, as DNA: TGTGCCAGCAGTTTAGCCGGGACAGGGGGTGATACTGAAGCTTTCTTT. Protein sequence: CASSLAGTGGDTEAFF. This chain links TRBV27 with TRBJ1-1, with 11 bases lining up with TRBD1. J lost 5 bases, V lost 2 bases, and 7 bases had no gene match. This CDR3 has 16 residues. Germline assignment: CDR1 MNHEY and CDR2 SMNVEV (reference sequence).

This chain links TRBV5-8 with TRBJ1-2; the D is unclear. CDR1 and CDR2 (germline): SGHTS, YDEGEE. CDR3 length: 13 residues. Trimming removed 1 base from V and 2 bases from J, with 6 bases in between. The CDR3 DNA reads TGTGCCAGCAGCTTGTCGGGGAACTATGGCTACACCTTC. Translating gives CASSLSGNYGYTF.

There are a few counts of this clone. The gene calls are TRBV27 and TRBJ1-2; D call uncertain. CDR3 length: 13 residues. CDR1 is MNHEY, CDR2 SMNVEV, per germline (reference sequence). V lost 9 bases, J lost 2 bases, and 13 bases lay in between. The CDR3 loop reads CASSALRNYGYTF. The CDR3 nucleotides are TGTGCCAGTTCAGCGCTACGAAACTATGGCTACACCTTC.

The rearrangement links TRBV2 to TRBJ2-5, with no clear D. The CDR3 sequence is 11 residues long. With 4 bases removed from V and 5 bases from J, the gap between germline ends came to 5 bases. CDR1 and CDR2 from the germline V gene are SNHLY and FYNNEI. CDR3 residues: CASSGVETQYF. The CDR3 region has the DNA TGTGCCAGCAGTGGAGTGGAGACCCAGTACTTC.

The chain is built from TRBV5-1 and TRBJ2-5, with TRBD1 identical over 9 bases. Unmatched junction bases numbered 5, after V lost 4 bases and J lost 4 bases. This CDR3 comprises 14 residues. Per the germline V gene, CDR1 is SGHRS and CDR2 is YFSETQ. CDR3 region: CASSTGQGLETQYF. The DNA for the CDR3 is TGCGCCAGCAGCACCGGACAGGGGTTAGAGACCCAGTACTTC.